The clone carrying this T cell receptor beta chain was counted only a few times. The CDR3 runs 15 residues. Germline CDR1 and CDR2: DFQATT and SNEGSKA (reference sequence). Trimming stripped 2 bases from V and 2 bases from J, with 16 bases between. The data stem from a study of T-cell reconstitution after alpha-beta-depleted transplantation in children. TCRbeta library preparation incorporated unique molecular identifiers. TCRdb analysed the PCR reads with MiXCR anew, one entry per CDR3 protein. The table has 350,000 to 400,000 distinct CDR3 sequences, 20% seen once; the top ten hold around 3.9%. The chain is built from TRBV20-1 and TRBJ2-7, with unresolved D. Here the sequenced sample was PBMCs from the stem cell graft donor, taken from the stem cell graft. This receptor was identified in a human donor who donated a stem cell graft to a child with acute myeloid leukemia. The CDR3 loop reads CSARTPGRRAYEQYF. The DNA for the CDR3 is TGCAGTGCTAGAACCCCTGGACGGAGAGCCTACGAGCAGTACTTC.